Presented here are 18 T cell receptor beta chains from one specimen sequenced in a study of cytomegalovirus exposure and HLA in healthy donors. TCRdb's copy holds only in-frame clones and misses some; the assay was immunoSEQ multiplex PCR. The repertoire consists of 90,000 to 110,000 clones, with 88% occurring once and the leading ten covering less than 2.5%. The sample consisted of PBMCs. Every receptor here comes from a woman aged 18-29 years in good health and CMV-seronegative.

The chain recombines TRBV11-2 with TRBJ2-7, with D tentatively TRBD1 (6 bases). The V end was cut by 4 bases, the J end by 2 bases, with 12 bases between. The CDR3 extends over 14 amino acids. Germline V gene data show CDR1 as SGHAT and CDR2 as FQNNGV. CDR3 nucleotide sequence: TGTGCCAGCAGCTCAGAACAGGGACCCTACGAGCAGTACTTC. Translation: CASSSEQGPYEQYF.

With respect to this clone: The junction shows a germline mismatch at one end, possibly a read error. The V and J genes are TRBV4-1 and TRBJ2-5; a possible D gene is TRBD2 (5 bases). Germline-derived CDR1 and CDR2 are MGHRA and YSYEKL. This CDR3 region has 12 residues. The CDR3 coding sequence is TGCGCCAGCAGCCAAGATCTGAGAGGGTTGGACTTC. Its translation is CASSQDLRGLDF.

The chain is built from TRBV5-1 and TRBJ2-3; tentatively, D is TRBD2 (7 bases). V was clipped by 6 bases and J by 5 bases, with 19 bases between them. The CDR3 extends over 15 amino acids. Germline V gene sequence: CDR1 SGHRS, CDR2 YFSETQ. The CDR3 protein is CASTWGGRIEDTQYF. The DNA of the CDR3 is TGCGCCAGCACCTGGGGGGGGCGGATTGAAGATACGCAGTATTTT.

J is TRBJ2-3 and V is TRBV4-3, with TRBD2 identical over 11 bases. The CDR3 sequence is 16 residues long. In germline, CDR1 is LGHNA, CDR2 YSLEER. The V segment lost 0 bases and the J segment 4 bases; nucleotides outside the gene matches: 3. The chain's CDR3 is CASSQDVSGGADTQYF. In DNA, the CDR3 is TGCGCCAGCAGCCAAGATGTTAGCGGGGGGGCAGATACGCAGTATTTT.

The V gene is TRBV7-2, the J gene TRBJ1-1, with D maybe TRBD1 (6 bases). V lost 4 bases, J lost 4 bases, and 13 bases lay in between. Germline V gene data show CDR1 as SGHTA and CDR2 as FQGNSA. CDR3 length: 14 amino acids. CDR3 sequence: CASSSQGASTEAFF. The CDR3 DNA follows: TGTGCCAGCAGCTCACAGGGAGCGAGCACTGAAGCTTTCTTT. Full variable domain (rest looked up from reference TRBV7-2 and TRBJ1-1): GAGVSQSPSNKVTEKGKDVELRCDPISGHTALYWYRQSLGQGLEFLIYFQGNSAPDKSGLPSDRFSAERTGGSVSTLTIQRTQQEDSAVYLCASSSQGASTEAFFGQGTRLTVV.

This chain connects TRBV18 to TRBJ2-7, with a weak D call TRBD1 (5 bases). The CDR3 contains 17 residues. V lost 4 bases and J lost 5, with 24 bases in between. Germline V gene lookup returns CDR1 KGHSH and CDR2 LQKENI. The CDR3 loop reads CASSRMGRVYGGDEQYF. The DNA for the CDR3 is TGTGCCAGCTCACGAATGGGCAGGGTGTATGGTGGCGACGAGCAGTACTTC.

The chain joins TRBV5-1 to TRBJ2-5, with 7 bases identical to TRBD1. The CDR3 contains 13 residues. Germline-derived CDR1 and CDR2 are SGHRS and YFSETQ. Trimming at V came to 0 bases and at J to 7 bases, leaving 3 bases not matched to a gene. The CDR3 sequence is CASSLGQGGTQYF. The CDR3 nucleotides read TGCGCCAGCAGCTTGGGACAGGGTGGGACCCAGTACTTC.

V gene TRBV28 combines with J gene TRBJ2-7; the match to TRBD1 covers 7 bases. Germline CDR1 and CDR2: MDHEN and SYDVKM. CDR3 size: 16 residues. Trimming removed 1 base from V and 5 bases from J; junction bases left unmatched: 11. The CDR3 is CASSLFSGTVNHEQYF. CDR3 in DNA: TGTGCCAGCAGTTTATTTTCCGGGACAGTTAACCACGAGCAGTACTTC.

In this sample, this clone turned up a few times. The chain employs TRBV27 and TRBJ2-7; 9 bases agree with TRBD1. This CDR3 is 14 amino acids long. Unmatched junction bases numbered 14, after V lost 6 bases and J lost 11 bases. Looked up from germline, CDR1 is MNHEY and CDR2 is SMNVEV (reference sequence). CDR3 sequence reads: CASRAEGQGRTEYF. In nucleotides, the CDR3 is TGTGCCAGCAGGGCCGAGGGACAGGGTAGAACGGAGTACTTC.

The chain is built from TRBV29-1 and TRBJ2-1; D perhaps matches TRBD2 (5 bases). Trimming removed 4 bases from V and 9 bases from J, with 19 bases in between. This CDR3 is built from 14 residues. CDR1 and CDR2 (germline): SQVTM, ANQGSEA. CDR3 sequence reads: CSVASGLPLGEQFF. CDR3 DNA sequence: TGCAGCGTTGCCAGCGGCCTCCCCCTTGGTGAGCAGTTCTTC.

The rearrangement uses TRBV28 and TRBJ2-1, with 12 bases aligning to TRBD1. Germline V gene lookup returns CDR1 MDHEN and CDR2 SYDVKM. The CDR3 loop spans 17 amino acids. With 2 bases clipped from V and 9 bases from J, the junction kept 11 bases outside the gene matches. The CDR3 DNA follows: TGTGCCAGCAGTTTACGGCACTGGGACAGGGGGCTTGGTGAGCAGTTCTTC. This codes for CASSLRHWDRGLGEQFF.

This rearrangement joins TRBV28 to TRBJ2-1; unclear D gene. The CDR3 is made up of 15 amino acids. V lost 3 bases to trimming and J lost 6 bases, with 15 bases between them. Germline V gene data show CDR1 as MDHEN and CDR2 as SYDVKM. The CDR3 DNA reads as TGTGCCAGCAGTTTGTCCCCGGGTTATAGCAATGAGCAGTTCTTC. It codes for CASSLSPGYSNEQFF. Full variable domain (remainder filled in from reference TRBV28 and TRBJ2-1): DVKVTQSSRYLVKRTGEKVFLECVQDMDHENMFWYRQDPGLGLRLIYFSYDVKMKEKGDIPEGYSVSREKKERFSLILESASTNQTSMYLCASSLSPGYSNEQFFGPGTRLTVL.

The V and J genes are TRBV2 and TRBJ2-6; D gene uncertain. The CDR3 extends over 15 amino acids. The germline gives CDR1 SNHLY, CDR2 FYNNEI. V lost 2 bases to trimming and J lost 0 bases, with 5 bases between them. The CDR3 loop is CASSEHSSGANVLTF. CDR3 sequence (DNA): TGTGCCAGCAGTGAACACAGCTCTGGGGCCAACGTCCTGACTTTC.

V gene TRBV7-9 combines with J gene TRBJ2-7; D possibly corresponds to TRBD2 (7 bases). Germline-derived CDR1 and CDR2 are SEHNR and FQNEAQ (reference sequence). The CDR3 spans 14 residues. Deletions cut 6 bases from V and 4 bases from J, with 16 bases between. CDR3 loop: CASRPAGQNYEQYF. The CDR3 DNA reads TGTGCCAGCAGGCCAGCGGGACAAAATTACGAGCAGTACTTC.

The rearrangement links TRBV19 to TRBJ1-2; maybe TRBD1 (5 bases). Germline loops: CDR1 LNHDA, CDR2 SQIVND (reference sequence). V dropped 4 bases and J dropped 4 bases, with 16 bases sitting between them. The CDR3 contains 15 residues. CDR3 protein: CASSTTGPTIYGYTF. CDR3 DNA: TGTGCCAGTAGTACCACAGGACCGACCATCTATGGCTACACCTTC.

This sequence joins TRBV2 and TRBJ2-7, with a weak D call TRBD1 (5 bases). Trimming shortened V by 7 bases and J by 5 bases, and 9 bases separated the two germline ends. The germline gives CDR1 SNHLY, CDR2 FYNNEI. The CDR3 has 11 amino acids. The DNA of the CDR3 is TGTGCCAGCAAGGGGTTCGACGAGCAGTACTTC. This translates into CASKGFDEQYF.

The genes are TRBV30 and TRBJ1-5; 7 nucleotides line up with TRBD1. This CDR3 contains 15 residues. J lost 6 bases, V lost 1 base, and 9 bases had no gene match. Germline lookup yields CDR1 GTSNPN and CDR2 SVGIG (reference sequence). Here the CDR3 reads CAWSAEGARSQPQHF. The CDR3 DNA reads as TGTGCCTGGAGTGCGGAGGGGGCGCGAAGTCAGCCCCAGCATTTT.

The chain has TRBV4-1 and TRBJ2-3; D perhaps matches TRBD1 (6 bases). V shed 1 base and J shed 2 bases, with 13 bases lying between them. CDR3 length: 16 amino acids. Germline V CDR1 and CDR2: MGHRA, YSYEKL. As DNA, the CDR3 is TGCGCCAGCAGCCAAGGGGACATCACCTCCACAGATACGCAGTATTTT. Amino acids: CASSQGDITSTDTQYF.